This TCR beta chain was sequenced during a study of CD8 T cells in Susac syndrome. The CDR3 is 14 amino acids. Germline values: CDR1 KGHDR, CDR2 SFDVKD. Trimming cost V 2 bases and J 0 bases, with 6 bases left between them. cDNA came from approximately 0.5 to 1 ug RNA primed by random hexamers. A single record per CDR3 protein comes from TCRdb applying MiXCR to the immunoSEQ multiplex PCR reads. The data hold more than 65,000 distinct CDR3 sequences, with 95% observed a single time. The gene calls are TRBV24-1 and TRBJ1-1; D is ambiguous. Sequenced input: CD8+ T cells from PBMCs. The source of this sequence is a human donor with Susac syndrome. The CDR3 reads CATSDSSVNTEAFF. CDR3 nucleotide sequence: TGTGCCACCAGTGATTCATCCGTGAACACTGAAGCTTTCTTT.